The entry that follows covers one TCR beta chain sequence. Its matching antigen is unknown. TCRdb keeps only in-frame clones here, not all; method: immunoSEQ multiplex PCR. Among over 85,000 clones listed, 80% to 95% were seen once. This sample is part of a study of graft-versus-host responses after intestinal transplantation. Trimming shortened V by 2 bases and J by 2 bases, and 10 bases separated the two germline ends. This CDR3 has 15 residues. Germline CDR1 and CDR2: KGHSH and LQKENI. The sample was unstimulated CD8+ T cells sorted from spleen or lymph node cells, taken before intestinal transplant. The rearrangement links TRBV18 to TRBJ1-5; D unclear. The source is a human donor who received an intestinal transplant. In DNA form, the CDR3 reads TGTGCCAGCTCACCAACGGGATTCGGCAATCAGCCCCAGCATTTT. This sequence encodes CASSPTGFGNQPQHF.